The sequence of this T cell receptor beta chain was determined in a study of graft-versus-host responses after intestinal transplantation. Looking at the study overall: The recipients all started with anti-thymocyte globulin induction and then took tacrolimus and steroids for 3 to 4 years.

Libraries were prepared by immunoSEQ multiplex PCR; TCRdb keeps only in-frame clonotypes and omits some of them. The table records about 10,000 clones, 85% to 95% of them present only once. This clone was seen a single time. At one end the junction does not follow the germline gene, possibly because of a read error. This CDR3 contains 15 residues. The germline CDR1 and CDR2 sequences are SGHTA and FQGNSA. The sample was PBMCs, taken about 70 days after transplant. The source of this sequence is a human patient who received an intestinal transplant, so some T cells may come from the graft donor. V gene TRBV7-2 combines with J gene TRBJ2-3, with TRBD2 matching 12 bases. In DNA form, the CDR3 reads TGTGCCAGCAGACAGACTAGCGGGAGCAGAGATACGCAGTATTTT. Its translation: CASRQTSGSRDTQYF.